This T cell receptor beta chain was observed in a study of T cells in localized non-small cell lung cancer. With regard to this clone: Its antigen is currently unknown.

Broader study findings: The appearance of a median roughly 56 of the top 100 tumor clones was seen in adjacent lung. Investigators sequenced only a single tumor region, leaving heterogeneity possible. With higher T cell density in blood came longer overall survival. The greatest T cell clonality was found in uninvolved adjacent lung (higher than in tumor).

Trimming cost V 3 bases and J 10 bases; bases outside gene matches: 11. This CDR3 has 15 residues. Germline loops: CDR1 SNHLY, CDR2 FYNNEI. TCRdb's table, derived via immunoSEQ multiplex PCR, lists solely in-frame clones and lacks some. The data contain roughly 24,000 clones, about 86% of them seen just once; the ten biggest clones take up roughly 1.2%. The input for sequencing was peripheral blood, taken before any cancer treatment. The V and J genes are TRBV2 and TRBJ1-5, with 8 bases that match TRBD1. This clonotype originated in a woman aged 40 to 75 with stage I lung adenocarcinoma. CDR3: CASSEGLGQVFPQHF. CDR3 in DNA: TGTGCCAGCAGTGAGGGTTTGGGACAGGTGTTCCCCCAGCATTTT.